Listed below are T cell receptor beta chains from one sample, sequenced in a study of OX40 agonist ivuxolimab in advanced cancers. Libraries were prepared by immunoSEQ multiplex PCR; TCRdb keeps only in-frame clonotypes and omits some of them. The sample consists of tens of thousands of clones, 80% of them appearing once. Sample: CD4+ or CD8+ T cells sorted from blood, taken in a trial of the OX40 agonist ivuxolimab. These receptors were obtained from an adult with an advanced solid tumor such as melanoma, head and neck, liver or kidney cancer. CDR3s include the opening cysteine and the closing phenylalanine or tryptophan. D genes are given only for firm matches. Part of the rows lack a size; the others show once, few, many or a class for expanded clones.

j_call clone_size v_call d_call cdr3_aa cdr3_nt
TRBJ2-1 - TRBV19 TRBD2 CASSIPSGSSSYNEQFF TGTGCCAGTAGTATACCTAGCGGGAGTAGCTCCTACAATGAGCAGTTCTTC
TRBJ2-7 - TRBV4-3 TRBD2 CASSQGTSGTYLEQYF TGCGCCAGCAGCCAAGGGACTAGCGGCACATACCTCGAGCAGTACTTC
TRBJ1-5 few TRBV7-2 - CASSLAFTQPQHF TGTGCCAGCAGCTTAGCATTCACTCAGCCCCAGCATTTT
TRBJ2-1 - TRBV4-1 TRBD2 CASMGGGPSEQFF TGCGCCAGCATGGGGGGAGGGCCTTCCGAGCAGTTCTTC
TRBJ1-6 - TRBV6-6 TRBD1 CASSPRSGTDGSPLHF TGTGCCAGCAGTCCCCGGAGCGGGACAGATGGTTCACCCCTCCACTTT
TRBJ2-3 - TRBV27 TRBD1 CASSGTGRTDTQYF TGTGCCAGTTCCGGGACAGGGCGCACAGATACGCAGTATTTT
TRBJ1-5 - TRBV11-2 TRBD1 CASSAGQELYSNQPQHF TGTGCCAGCAGCGCTGGACAGGAGCTCTATAGCAATCAGCCCCAGCATTTT
TRBJ1-5 few TRBV30 TRBD1 CAWSLGQRNQPQHF TGTGCCTGGAGTCTGGGACAGCGGAATCAGCCCCAGCATTTT
TRBJ1-1 few TRBV10-3 TRBD1 CAMNGQGSGTEAFF TGTGCCATGAATGGACAGGGGTCGGGCACTGAAGCTTTCTTT
TRBJ1-1 - TRBV5-1 TRBD1 CASSRTGETNTEAFF TGCGCCAGCAGCAGGACAGGGGAAACGAACACTGAAGCTTTCTTT
TRBJ1-2 - TRBV6-6 - CASKLNGYTF TGTGCCAGCAAGTTGAATGGCTACACCTTC
TRBJ2-3 - TRBV6-1 TRBD2 CASSGPLAGDGDTQYF TGTGCCAGCAGTGGCCCACTAGCGGGAGATGGAGATACGCAGTATTTT